Listed here are 24 T cell receptor beta chains from one sample, sequenced in a study of control samples from healthy donors and cancer patients. Sequencing was performed with immunoSEQ multiplex PCR; in TCRdb, only in-frame clones are kept and a portion is missing. In the table there are roughly 43,000 clones, 94% of which are singletons. The material sequenced was blood. The receptor set was obtained from a man in his sixties in good health.

The chain is built from TRBV19 and TRBJ1-1; possibly TRBD1 for D (5 bases). Trimming took off 3 bases at V and 1 base at J, with 12 bases between the two ends. This CDR3 has 15 residues. CDR1 and CDR2 (germline): LNHDA, SQIVND (reference sequence). CDR3 protein: CASSITGGGNTEAFF. The CDR3 coding sequence is TGTGCCAGTAGTATCACCGGGGGGGGGAACACTGAAGCTTTCTTT.

J is TRBJ2-7 and V is TRBV27; D not certain. V was trimmed by 6 bases and J by 3 bases, leaving 12 bases between them. The CDR3 covers 13 residues. CDR1 is MNHEY and CDR2 is SMNVEV in the germline V gene (reference sequence). CDR3 in amino acids: CASSRGPYYEQYF. The CDR3 region has the DNA TGTGCCAGCAGCCGAGGTCCGTACTACGAGCAGTACTTC.

This clone appeared a single time. The chain is built from TRBV6-6 and TRBJ1-5; 9 nucleotides agree with TRBD1. The CDR3 runs to 16 residues. V was clipped by 4 bases and J by 3 bases; unmatched bases: 7. Per the germline V gene, CDR1 is MNHNY and CDR2 is SVGAGI (reference sequence). The DNA for the CDR3 is TGTGCCAGCAGTTTAACAGGGGGCGCACCCAATCAGCCCCAGCATTTT. It encodes CASSLTGGAPNQPQHF.

CDR3 sequence (DNA): TGCAGCGTTGGGGGTGGGACAGGGGGCGAGCCCCAGCATTTT. Translating gives CSVGGGTGGEPQHF. The chain combines TRBV29-1 with TRBJ1-5, with 12 bases matching TRBD1. CDR3 length equals 14 residues. From germline, CDR1 is SQVTM and CDR2 ANQGSEA. V dropped 4 bases and J dropped 8; count of bases not matched to a gene: 6. Drawing the rest from reference TRBV29-1 and TRBJ1-5, the complete variable domain is SAVISQKPSRDICQRGTSLTIQCQVDSQVTMMFWYRQQPGQSLTLIATANQGSEATYESGFVIDKFPISRPNLTFSTLTVSNMSPEDSSIYLCSVGGGTGGEPQHFGDGTRLSIL.

The gene calls are TRBV25-1 and TRBJ1-1; D may be TRBD1 (6 bases). The germline gives CDR1 MGHDK, CDR2 SYGVNS. V was trimmed by 6 bases and J by 1 base, leaving 9 bases between them. CDR3 length: 13 amino acids. CDR3 sequence (DNA): TGTGCCAGCAGCTACAGGGCGAACACTGAAGCTTTCTTT. Translation: CASSYRANTEAFF.

This clone was detected once. The V gene is TRBV7-3, the J gene TRBJ2-1; 10 bases agree with TRBD2. The V and J ends lost 4 bases and 10 bases, in that order; junction bases with no gene match: 10. Germline V lookup: CDR1 SGHTA, CDR2 FQGTGA. The CDR3 spans 15 residues. As DNA, the CDR3 is TGTGCCAGCAGCTCGACTAGCGGGTTTCCAGAGGAGCAGTTCTTC. As protein: CASSSTSGFPEEQFF.

The V call is TRBV3-1 (or the pseudogene TRBV3-2), the J call TRBJ2-7, with 11 bases identical to TRBD1. The V segment lost 3 bases and the J segment 0 bases; nucleotides outside the gene matches: 7. Germline V gene sequence: CDR1 LGHDT, CDR2 YNNKEL (reference sequence). The CDR3 runs 17 residues. CDR3: CASSHPGTGGHSYEQYF. DNA for the CDR3: TGTGCCAGCAGCCACCCCGGGACAGGGGGGCACTCCTACGAGCAGTACTTC.

The chain carries TRBV6-1 and TRBJ2-5; 11 bases fit TRBD2. Germline CDR1 MNHNS, CDR2 SASEGT. The V and J ends lost 1 base and 5 bases, in that order; junction bases with no gene match: 3. The CDR3 loop spans 15 amino acids. The CDR3, as DNA: TGTGCCAGCAGTGAAGGGACTAGCGGGTGGGAGACCCAGTACTTC. Amino acids: CASSEGTSGWETQYF.

The rearrangement uses TRBV7-9 and TRBJ1-4; no reliable D call. V lost 6 bases, J lost 12 bases, and 14 bases lay in between. This CDR3 is 12 amino acids long. CDR1 and CDR2 (germline): SEHNR, FQNEAQ (reference sequence). The CDR3 loop is CASRPDAGQLFF. The CDR3 DNA is TGTGCCAGCAGGCCCGACGCAGGACAACTGTTTTTT.

DNA for the CDR3: TGTGCCTGGAGCTCCGGGACAGGGGACGAAAAACTGTTTTTT. Translated, it gives CAWSSGTGDEKLFF. The genes are TRBV30 and TRBJ1-4, with 10 bases fitting TRBD1. This CDR3 region has 14 residues. V lost 3 bases to trimming and J lost 8 bases; unmatched junction nucleotides: 6. Germline CDR1 is GTSNPN and CDR2 is SVGIG (reference sequence).

The table lists this clone with a count of one. The chain employs TRBV27 and TRBJ2-5, with 8 bases that match TRBD2. Trimming at V came to 6 bases and at J to 5 bases, leaving 11 bases not matched to a gene. The CDR3 totals 15 residues. CDR1 and CDR2 (germline): MNHEY, SMNVEV (reference sequence). The CDR3 coding sequence is TGTGCCAGCAGGGCCGGGACTAGTAGGTCCGAGACCCAGTACTTC. Its translation: CASRAGTSRSETQYF.

The genes are TRBV30 and TRBJ2-1, with D unclear. The V end was cut by 0 bases, the J end by 8 bases, with 17 bases between. Germline V gene lookup returns CDR1 GTSNPN and CDR2 SVGIG (reference sequence). The CDR3 totals 15 residues. In DNA, the CDR3 is TGTGCCTGGAGTGTAACTACCCCTATTTACGATGAGCAGTTCTTC. This translates into CAWSVTTPIYDEQFF.

The chain links TRBV11-3 to TRBJ2-2; TRBD1 matches at 8 bases. With V trimmed by 5 bases and J by 1 base, 3 bases remained unmatched. The germline CDR1 and CDR2 sequences are SGHNT and YENEEA. The CDR3 has 15 amino acids. The CDR3 sequence is CASSPGQGNTGELFF. The CDR3 DNA reads as TGTGCCAGCAGCCCTGGACAGGGGAACACCGGGGAGCTGTTTTTT.

The chain carries TRBV7-9 and TRBJ2-2, with unresolved D. Germline V gene sequence: CDR1 SEHNR, CDR2 FQNEAQ (reference sequence). Trimming took 2 bases from V and 2 from J, leaving 9 bases between them. The CDR3 is 15 amino acids. The CDR3 is CASSLRPVNTGELFF. For the CDR3, the DNA is TGTGCCAGCAGCTTACGCCCAGTAAACACCGGGGAGCTGTTTTTT.

This sequence joins TRBV6-1 and TRBJ2-3, with 11 bases identical to TRBD2. Germline lookup yields CDR1 MNHNS and CDR2 SASEGT. J lost 0 bases, V lost 4 bases, and 6 bases had no gene match. This CDR3 has 17 residues. In DNA, the CDR3 is TGTGCCAGCAGTGGGGAGACTAGCGGGACTAGCACAGATACGCAGTATTTT. It translates to CASSGETSGTSTDTQYF.

The V gene is TRBV24-1, the J gene TRBJ1-5, with 9 bases aligning to TRBD1. This CDR3 region has 15 residues. V was clipped by 2 bases and J by 13 bases; unmatched bases: 11. Germline lookup yields CDR1 KGHDR and CDR2 SFDVKD. The CDR3 coding sequence is TGTGCCACCAGTGATTCAGGAGGGGGACAGGGCTCTCAGCATTTT. Protein product: CATSDSGGGQGSQHF.

This clone occurred once. The chain carries TRBV19 and TRBJ2-1; D gene unclear. The V end lost 4 bases, the J end lost 11 bases, and 18 bases lay between the germline ends. The CDR3 consists of 14 residues. Germline V CDR1 and CDR2: LNHDA, SQIVND (reference sequence). The DNA for the CDR3 is TGTGCCAGTAGTACAGACTCGACCACAATGCAGCAGTTCTTC. It yields the protein CASSTDSTTMQQFF.

CDR3: CASTGYEGYYGYTF. CDR3 nucleotides: TGTGCCAGCACGGGTTATGAGGGATACTATGGCTACACCTTC. This chain uses TRBV5-6 with TRBJ1-2; D is ambiguous. Germline CDR1 and CDR2: SGHDT and YYEEEE. V was cut by 6 bases and J by 3 bases, with 15 bases left in between. This CDR3 is built from 14 residues.

This chain connects TRBV25-1 to TRBJ2-3; TRBD2 agrees at 7 bases. Trimming cost V 3 bases and J 3 bases; bases outside gene matches: 9. The CDR3 covers 16 residues. The germline V gene encodes CDR1 MGHDK and CDR2 SYGVNS. The CDR3 spells CASSDLRAGQTDTQYF. In DNA form, the CDR3 reads TGTGCCAGCAGTGACCTACGAGCGGGGCAAACAGATACGCAGTATTTT. The whole variable domain, filled in from reference TRBV25-1 and TRBJ2-3, reads EADIYQTPRYLVIGTGKKITLECSQTMGHDKMYWYQQDPGMELHLIHYSYGVNSTEKGDLSSESTVSRIRTEHFPLTLESARPSHTSQYLCASSDLRAGQTDTQYFGPGTRLTVL.

The chain combines TRBV7-2 with TRBJ1-2; D ambiguous. Trimming left V 1 base short and J 3 bases short, with 6 bases between. Germline-derived CDR1 and CDR2 are SGHTA and FQGNSA. The CDR3 is 13 residues long. The CDR3 coding sequence is TGTGCCAGCAGCTTAGACAGAGACTATGGCTACACCTTC. Protein product: CASSLDRDYGYTF.

The V call is TRBV11-2, the J call TRBJ2-1; D could derive from TRBD1 or TRBD2 (7 bases each). Per the germline V gene, CDR1 is SGHAT and CDR2 is FQNNGV. The V end lost 5 bases, the J end lost 3 bases, and 17 bases lay between the germline ends. The CDR3 loop spans 16 amino acids. The CDR3 nucleotides read TGTGCCAGCAGCCCAGGGGGGGGGCCCTTCTACAATGAGCAGTTCTTC. Amino acids: CASSPGGGPFYNEQFF.

The chain links TRBV4-2 to TRBJ2-1, with 8 nucleotides matching TRBD2. The CDR3 consists of 16 residues. The germline V gene has CDR1 LGHNA and CDR2 YNFKEQ. The V segment lost 2 bases and the J segment 4 bases; nucleotides outside the gene matches: 7. The CDR3 region has the DNA TGTGCCAGCAGCCAACTAGCGGGCCAAAGGTACAATGAGCAGTTCTTC. Protein: CASSQLAGQRYNEQFF.

The chain joins TRBV28 to TRBJ1-2; D not resolved. Germline V CDR1 and CDR2: MDHEN, SYDVKM. V was trimmed by 1 base and J by 0 bases, leaving 9 bases between them. The CDR3 covers 15 residues. The CDR3 spells CASSLLAAPNYGYTF. CDR3 sequence (DNA): TGTGCCAGCAGTTTATTAGCAGCTCCTAACTATGGCTACACCTTC.

The chain has TRBV15 and TRBJ1-3, with D perhaps matching TRBD1 (5 bases). Germline assignment: CDR1 LNHNV and CDR2 YYDKDF (reference sequence). Trimming shortened V by 0 bases and J by 0 bases, and 6 bases separated the two germline ends. The CDR3 runs 15 residues. CDR3 sequence: CATSRDQGSGNTIYF. Here the CDR3 DNA reads TGTGCCACCAGCAGAGATCAGGGCTCTGGAAACACCATATATTTT.